Below are 8 T cell receptor beta chains sequenced from a single sample in a study of cytomegalovirus exposure and HLA in healthy donors. Primers included in the PCR were 60 Vbeta and 13 Jbeta primers. Using immunoSEQ multiplex PCR, the repertoire was profiled, and TCRdb retains in-frame clones only, with some absent. The sample has roughly 180,000 clones, 78% seen once; the top ten hold 4.5% to 7.5%. The sequencing input was PBMCs. The receptor source for this set is a woman aged 30 to 39 in good health and CMV-seropositive.

The rearrangement links TRBV5-1 to TRBJ1-2; D is undetermined. CDR3 size: 15 residues. V was cut by 0 bases and J by 4 bases, with 13 bases left in between. CDR1 is SGHRS, CDR2 YFSETQ, per germline. The CDR3 bases are TGCGCCAGCAGCTTGGCGCGAACTCAACCCTATGGCTACACCTTC. Protein sequence: CASSLARTQPYGYTF. The whole variable domain, filled in from reference TRBV5-1 and TRBJ1-2, reads KAGVTQTPRYLIKTRGQQVTLSCSPISGHRSVSWYQQTPGQGLQFLFEYFSETQRNKGNFPGRFSGRQFSNSRSEMNVSTLELGDSALYLCASSLARTQPYGYTFGSGTRLTVV.

The chain joins TRBV28 to TRBJ1-1; D is unresolved. Trimming pared 5 bases from V and 0 bases from J, leaving 7 bases between. This CDR3 has 13 residues. The germline V gene encodes CDR1 MDHEN and CDR2 SYDVKM. The CDR3 coding sequence is TGTGCCAGCAGTCCGACACTGAACACTGAAGCTTTCTTT. Protein sequence: CASSPTLNTEAFF.

As for this clone: One end of the junction fails to match germline, which may point to a read error. This same CDR3 is encoded by further DNA sequences in the sample. The V call is TRBV28, the J call TRBJ2-3; D perhaps matches TRBD2 (5 bases). The CDR3 is made up of 14 amino acids. Germline V gives CDR1 MDHEN, CDR2 SYDVKM. CDR3 residues: CASTRGLNTDTQYF. Written as DNA, the CDR3 is TGCGCCAGCACGCGTGGACTGAACACAGATACGCAGTATTTT.

The chain couples TRBV5-1 to TRBJ2-3; TRBD1 is a possible D gene (6 bases). Germline-derived CDR1 and CDR2 are SGHRS and YFSETQ. Deletions cut 0 bases from V and 4 bases from J, with 12 bases between. The CDR3 runs to 15 residues. The CDR3, as DNA: TGCGCCAGCAGCTTGGGGGCAGGGGCGGCAGATACGCAGTATTTT. It specifies CASSLGAGAADTQYF.

The chain carries TRBV10-3 and TRBJ2-1; the D is unclear. Trimming left V 0 bases short and J 6 bases short, with 12 bases between. Germline CDR1 ENHRY, CDR2 SYGVKD. This CDR3 is 15 amino acids long. CDR3 sequence (DNA): TGTGCCATCAGTGAGTCAGCCTCCCTCGGCAATGAGCAGTTCTTC. Protein product: CAISESASLGNEQFF.

The chain has TRBV15 and TRBJ2-1, with D possibly TRBD2 on 6 matching bases. The germline V gene has CDR1 LNHNV and CDR2 YYDKDF (reference sequence). V lost 0 bases to trimming and J lost 9 bases, with 21 bases between them. The CDR3 contains 17 residues. CDR3 sequence (DNA): TGTGCCACCAGCAGAGAAACAGTAGGGCTCGTTAGCGGTGAGCAGTTCTTC. Protein product: CATSRETVGLVSGEQFF.

The chain has TRBV10-3 and TRBJ1-5; 9 bases align to TRBD1. V gave up 11 bases and J gave up 9 bases; unmatched junction bases: 8. Looked up from germline, CDR1 is ENHRY and CDR2 is SYGVKD. CDR3 length equals 12 residues. CDR3 bases: TGTGCCGCGGGACAGGGAGGAGCGCCCCAGCATTTT. It specifies CAAGQGGAPQHF.

The chain links TRBV5-1 to TRBJ2-7; 9 nucleotides match TRBD1. Germline lookup yields CDR1 SGHRS and CDR2 YFSETQ. The J segment lost 0 bases and the V segment lost 0 bases, leaving 4 bases of the junction unmatched. This CDR3 is 16 amino acids long. The CDR3: CASSLDWDRDSYEQYF. The CDR3 nucleotides are TGCGCCAGCAGCTTGGACTGGGACAGGGACTCCTACGAGCAGTACTTC.